This TCR beta chain stems from a study of T cell repertoires in aging, cancer and after chemotherapy. Study at large: Patients with glioblastoma brain tumors were sampled before and after temozolomide-based therapy.

Germline CDR1 is MNHEY and CDR2 is SVGAGI. There are 15 residues in the CDR3. V lost 6 bases to trimming and J lost 8 bases; unmatched junction nucleotides: 13. Amplification of TCR beta used genomic DNA extracted from peripheral blood. Multiplex touch-down PCR with TRB-A/B primers amplified rearranged V-D-J TRB sequences. TCRdb re-derived calls from the multiplex PCR reads in MiXCR, one entry per CDR3 protein. In the table there are approximately 700 distinct CDR3 sequences, around 40% of which are singletons. By sample fraction, this clonotype is hyperexpanded. Its antigen is unknown. Points from the study as a whole: In cancer patients, declining TCR diversity with age involved lost richness and lost evenness.

The sample taken for sequencing was blood. The chain carries TRBV6-5 and TRBJ2-7; 10 bases align to TRBD2. The TCR sequence derives from a human donor with a solid tumor. The CDR3 loop reads CASSVDAGSGRQQYF. The CDR3 DNA sequence: TGTGCCAGCAGCGTAGACGCGGGTAGCGGGAGGCAGCAGTACTTC.